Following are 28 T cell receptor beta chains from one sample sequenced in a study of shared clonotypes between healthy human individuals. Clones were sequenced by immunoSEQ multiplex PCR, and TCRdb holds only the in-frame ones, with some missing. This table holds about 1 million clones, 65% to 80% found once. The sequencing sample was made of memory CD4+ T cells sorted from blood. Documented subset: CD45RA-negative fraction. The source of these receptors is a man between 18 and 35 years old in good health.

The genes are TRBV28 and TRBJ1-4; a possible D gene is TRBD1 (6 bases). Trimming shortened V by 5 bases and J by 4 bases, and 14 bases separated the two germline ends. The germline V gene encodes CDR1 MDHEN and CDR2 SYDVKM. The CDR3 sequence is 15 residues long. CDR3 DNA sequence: TGTGCCAGCAGTCCTCAAGGGGGTCGTAATGAAAAACTGTTTTTT. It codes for CASSPQGGRNEKLFF.

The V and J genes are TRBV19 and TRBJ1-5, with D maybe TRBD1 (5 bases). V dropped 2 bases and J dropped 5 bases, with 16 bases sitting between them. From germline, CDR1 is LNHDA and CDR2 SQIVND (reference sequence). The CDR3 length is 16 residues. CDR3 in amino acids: CASSIFRAYGYQPQHF. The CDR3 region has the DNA TGTGCCAGTAGTATATTCAGGGCCTATGGGTATCAGCCCCAGCATTTT.

CDR3 sequence: CASSFVRAGANVLTF. The CDR3 nucleotides read TGTGCCAGCAGTTTTGTAAGGGCTGGGGCCAACGTCCTGACTTTC. This chain links TRBV28 with TRBJ2-6; D unresolved. This CDR3 has 15 amino acids. Trimming cost V 3 bases and J 2 bases, with 8 bases left between them. Germline-derived CDR1 and CDR2 are MDHEN and SYDVKM. The whole variable domain, filled in from reference TRBV28 and TRBJ2-6, reads DVKVTQSSRYLVKRTGEKVFLECVQDMDHENMFWYRQDPGLGLRLIYFSYDVKMKEKGDIPEGYSVSREKKERFSLILESASTNQTSMYLCASSFVRAGANVLTFGAGSRLTVL.

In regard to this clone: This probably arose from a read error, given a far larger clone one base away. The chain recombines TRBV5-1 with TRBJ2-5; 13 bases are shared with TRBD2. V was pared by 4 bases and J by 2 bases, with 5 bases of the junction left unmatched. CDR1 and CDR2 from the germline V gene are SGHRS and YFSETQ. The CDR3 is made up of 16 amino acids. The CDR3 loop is CASSLPLAGGQETQYF. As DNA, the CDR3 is TGCGCCAGCAGCCTACCACTAGCGGGAGGGCAAGAGACCCAGTACTTC. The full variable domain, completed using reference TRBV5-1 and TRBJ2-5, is KAGVTQTPRYLIKTRGQQVTLSCSPISGHRSVSWYQQTPGQGLQFLFEYFSETQRNKGNFPGRFSGRQFSNSRSEMNVSTLELGDSALYLCASSLPLAGGQETQYFGPGTRLLVL.

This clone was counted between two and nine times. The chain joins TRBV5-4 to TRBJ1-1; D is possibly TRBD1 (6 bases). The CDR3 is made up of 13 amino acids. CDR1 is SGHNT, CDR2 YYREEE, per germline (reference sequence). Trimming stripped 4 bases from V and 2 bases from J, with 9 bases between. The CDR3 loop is CASSPGANTEAFF. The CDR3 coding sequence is TGTGCCAGCAGCCCAGGGGCTAACACTGAAGCTTTCTTT.

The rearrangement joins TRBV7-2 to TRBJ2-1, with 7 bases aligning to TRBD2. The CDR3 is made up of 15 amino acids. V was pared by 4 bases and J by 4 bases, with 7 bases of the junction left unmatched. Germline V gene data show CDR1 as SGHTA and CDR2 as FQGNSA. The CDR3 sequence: CASSSGLAEYNEQFF. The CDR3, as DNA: TGTGCCAGCAGCTCGGGGCTAGCGGAGTACAATGAGCAGTTCTTC. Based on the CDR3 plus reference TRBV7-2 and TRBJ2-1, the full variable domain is GAGVSQSPSNKVTEKGKDVELRCDPISGHTALYWYRQSLGQGLEFLIYFQGNSAPDKSGLPSDRFSAERTGGSVSTLTIQRTQQEDSAVYLCASSSGLAEYNEQFFGPGTRLTVL.

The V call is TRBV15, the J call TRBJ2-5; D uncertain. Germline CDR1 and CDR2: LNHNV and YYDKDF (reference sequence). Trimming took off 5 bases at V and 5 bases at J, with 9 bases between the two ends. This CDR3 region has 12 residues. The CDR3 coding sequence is TGTGCCACCAGCGGGCAGGATGAGACCCAGTACTTC. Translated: CATSGQDETQYF.

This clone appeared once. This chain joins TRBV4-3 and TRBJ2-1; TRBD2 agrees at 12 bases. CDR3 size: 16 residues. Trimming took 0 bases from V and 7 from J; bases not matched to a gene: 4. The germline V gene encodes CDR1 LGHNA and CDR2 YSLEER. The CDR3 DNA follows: TGCGCCAGCAGCCAAGAACTAGCGGGAGGATATAATGAGCAGTTCTTC. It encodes CASSQELAGGYNEQFF.

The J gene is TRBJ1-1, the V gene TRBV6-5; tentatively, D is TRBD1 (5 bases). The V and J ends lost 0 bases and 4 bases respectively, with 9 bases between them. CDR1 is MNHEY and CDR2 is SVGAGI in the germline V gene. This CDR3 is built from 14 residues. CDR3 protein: CASSYSPGATEAFF. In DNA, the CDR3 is TGTGCCAGCAGTTACTCGCCTGGGGCCACTGAAGCTTTCTTT.

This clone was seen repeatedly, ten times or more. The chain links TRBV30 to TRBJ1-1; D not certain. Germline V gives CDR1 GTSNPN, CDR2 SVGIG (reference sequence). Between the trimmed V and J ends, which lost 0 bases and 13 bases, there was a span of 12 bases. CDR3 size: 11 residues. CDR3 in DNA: TGTGCCTGGAGTGTACAGTCGCGCTTTTTCTTT. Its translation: CAWSVQSRFFF.

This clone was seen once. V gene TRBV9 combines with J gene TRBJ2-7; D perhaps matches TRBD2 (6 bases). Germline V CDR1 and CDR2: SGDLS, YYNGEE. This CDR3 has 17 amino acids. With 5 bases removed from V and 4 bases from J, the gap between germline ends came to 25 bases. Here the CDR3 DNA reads TGTGCCAGCAGTCTAAAGAGAATTAGCGGTACCCTATACGAGCAGTACTTC. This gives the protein CASSLKRISGTLYEQYF.

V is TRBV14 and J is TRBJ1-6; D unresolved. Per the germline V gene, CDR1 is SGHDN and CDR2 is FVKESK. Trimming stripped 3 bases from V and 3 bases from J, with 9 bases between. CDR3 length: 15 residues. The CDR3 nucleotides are TGTGCCAGCAGCCATGCGGGCCTCTATAATTCACCCCTCCACTTT. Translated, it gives CASSHAGLYNSPLHF.

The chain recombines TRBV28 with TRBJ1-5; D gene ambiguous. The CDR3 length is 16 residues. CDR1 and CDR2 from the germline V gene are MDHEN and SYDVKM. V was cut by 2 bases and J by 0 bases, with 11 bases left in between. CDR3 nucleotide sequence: TGTGCCAGCAGTTTAAACCCCTCTTATAGCAATCAGCCCCAGCATTTT. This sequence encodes CASSLNPSYSNQPQHF.

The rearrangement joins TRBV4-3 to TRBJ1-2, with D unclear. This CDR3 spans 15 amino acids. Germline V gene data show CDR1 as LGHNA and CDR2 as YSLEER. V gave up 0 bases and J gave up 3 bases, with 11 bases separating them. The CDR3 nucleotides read TGCGCCAGCAGCCAAGACTCCGCAGGCGACTATGGCTACACCTTC. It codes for CASSQDSAGDYGYTF.

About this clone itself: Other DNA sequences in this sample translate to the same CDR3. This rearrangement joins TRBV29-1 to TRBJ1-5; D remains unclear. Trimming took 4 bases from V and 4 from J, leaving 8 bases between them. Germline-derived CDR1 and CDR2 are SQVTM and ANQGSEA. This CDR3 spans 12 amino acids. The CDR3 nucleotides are TGCAGCGTTGGGGAGGGAAATCAGCCCCAGCATTTT. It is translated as CSVGEGNQPQHF. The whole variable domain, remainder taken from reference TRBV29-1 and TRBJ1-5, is SAVISQKPSRDICQRGTSLTIQCQVDSQVTMMFWYRQQPGQSLTLIATANQGSEATYESGFVIDKFPISRPNLTFSTLTVSNMSPEDSSIYLCSVGEGNQPQHFGDGTRLSIL.

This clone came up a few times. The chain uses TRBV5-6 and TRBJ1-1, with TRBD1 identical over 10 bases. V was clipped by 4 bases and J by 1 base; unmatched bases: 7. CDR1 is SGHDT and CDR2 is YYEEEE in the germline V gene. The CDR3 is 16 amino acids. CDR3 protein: CASSLGTGDWNTEAFF. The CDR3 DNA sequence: TGTGCCAGCAGCCTAGGGACAGGGGATTGGAACACTGAAGCTTTCTTT.

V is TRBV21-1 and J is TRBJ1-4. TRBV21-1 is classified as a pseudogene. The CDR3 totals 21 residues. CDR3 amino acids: CASSKRLTVRGQQVVDEKLFF. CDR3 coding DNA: TGTGCCAGCAGCAAAAGATTAACCGTCCGGGGGCAACAGGTTGTGGATGAAAAACTGTTTTTT.

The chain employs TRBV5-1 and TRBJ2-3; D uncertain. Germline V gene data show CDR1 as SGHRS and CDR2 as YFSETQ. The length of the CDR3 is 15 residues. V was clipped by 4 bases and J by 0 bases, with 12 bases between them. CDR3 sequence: CASSRQFYSTDTQYF. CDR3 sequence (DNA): TGCGCCAGCAGCCGACAATTCTATAGCACAGATACGCAGTATTTT.

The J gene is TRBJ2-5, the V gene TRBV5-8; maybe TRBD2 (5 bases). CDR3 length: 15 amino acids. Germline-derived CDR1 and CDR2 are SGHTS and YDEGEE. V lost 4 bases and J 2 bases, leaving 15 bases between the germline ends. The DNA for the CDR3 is TGTGCCAGCAGCCGCGGGCAGGTTACACAAGAGACCCAGTACTTC. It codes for CASSRGQVTQETQYF. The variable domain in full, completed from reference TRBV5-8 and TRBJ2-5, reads EAGVTQSPTHLIKTRGQQATLRCSPISGHTSVYWYQQALGLGLQFLLWYDEGEERNRGNFPPRFSGRQFPNYSSELNVNALELEDSALYLCASSRGQVTQETQYFGPGTRLLVL.

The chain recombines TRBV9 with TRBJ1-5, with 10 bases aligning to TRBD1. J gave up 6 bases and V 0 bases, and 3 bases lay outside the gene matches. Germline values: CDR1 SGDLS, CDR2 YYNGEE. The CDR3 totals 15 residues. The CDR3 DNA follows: TGTGCCAGCAGCGTAGATGGGACAGGGGCTCAGCCCCAGCATTTT. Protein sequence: CASSVDGTGAQPQHF.

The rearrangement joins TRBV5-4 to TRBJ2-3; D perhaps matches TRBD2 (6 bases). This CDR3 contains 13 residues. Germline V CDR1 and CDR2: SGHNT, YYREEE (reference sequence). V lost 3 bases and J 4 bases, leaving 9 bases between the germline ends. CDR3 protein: CASSWRGSDTQYF. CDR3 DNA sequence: TGTGCCAGCAGCTGGCGGGGCTCAGATACGCAGTATTTT.

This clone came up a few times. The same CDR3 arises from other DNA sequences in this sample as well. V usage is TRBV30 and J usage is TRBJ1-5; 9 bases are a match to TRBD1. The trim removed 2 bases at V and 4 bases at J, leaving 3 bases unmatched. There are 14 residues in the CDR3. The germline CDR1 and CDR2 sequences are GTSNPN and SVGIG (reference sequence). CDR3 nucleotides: TGTGCCTGGAGTCTAGGGACAGGGAATCAGCCCCAGCATTTT. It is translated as CAWSLGTGNQPQHF.

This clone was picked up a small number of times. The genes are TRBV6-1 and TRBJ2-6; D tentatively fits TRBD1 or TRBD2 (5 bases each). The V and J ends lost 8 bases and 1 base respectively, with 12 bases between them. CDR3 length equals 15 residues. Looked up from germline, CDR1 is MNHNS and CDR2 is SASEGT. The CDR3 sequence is CASSQGESGANVLTF. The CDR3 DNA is TGTGCCAGCTCCCAGGGAGAGTCTGGGGCCAACGTCCTGACTTTC.

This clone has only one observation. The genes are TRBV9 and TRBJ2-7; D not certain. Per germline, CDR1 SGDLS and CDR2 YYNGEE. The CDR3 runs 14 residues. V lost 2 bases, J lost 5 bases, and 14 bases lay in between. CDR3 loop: CASSVDRVTDEQYF. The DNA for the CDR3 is TGTGCCAGCAGCGTTGATAGAGTCACGGACGAGCAGTACTTC.

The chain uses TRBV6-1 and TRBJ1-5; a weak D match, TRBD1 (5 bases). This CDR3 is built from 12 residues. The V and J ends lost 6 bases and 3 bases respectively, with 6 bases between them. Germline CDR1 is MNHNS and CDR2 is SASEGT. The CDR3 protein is CASRGPNQPQHF. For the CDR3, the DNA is TGTGCCAGCAGGGGGCCCAATCAGCCCCAGCATTTT.

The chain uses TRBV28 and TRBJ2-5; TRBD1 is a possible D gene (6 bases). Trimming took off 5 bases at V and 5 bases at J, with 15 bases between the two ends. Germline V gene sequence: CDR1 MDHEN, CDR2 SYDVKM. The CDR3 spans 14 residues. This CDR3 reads CASSAQGPGETQYF. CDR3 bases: TGTGCCAGCAGTGCACAGGGCCCGGGGGAGACCCAGTACTTC.

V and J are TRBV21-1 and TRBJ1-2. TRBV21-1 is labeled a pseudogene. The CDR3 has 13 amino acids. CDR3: CATPDRADYGYTF. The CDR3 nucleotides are TGTGCCACTCCGGATAGGGCAGACTATGGCTACACCTTC.

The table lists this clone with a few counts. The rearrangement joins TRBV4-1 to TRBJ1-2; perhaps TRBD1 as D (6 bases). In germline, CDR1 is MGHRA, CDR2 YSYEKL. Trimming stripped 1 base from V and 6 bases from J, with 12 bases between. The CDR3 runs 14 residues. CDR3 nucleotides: TGCGCCAGCAGCCAAGCCCAGGGGTGGGATGGCTACACCTTC. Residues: CASSQAQGWDGYTF.